The T cell receptor (beta chain) described here comes from a study of tumor-infiltrating lymphocytes in oesophageal squamous cell carcinoma. This clonotype was seen once. TCRdb processed the PCR reads anew with MiXCR; each CDR3 protein has one entry. The sample shows about 10,000 distinct CDR3 sequences, roughly 60% of them seen only once. The sequenced sample consisted of esophageal tumor tissue. The sequence was collected from a female donor with esophageal squamous cell carcinoma.

The chain's CDR3 is CAWGLAGAYNEQFF. The CDR3 DNA follows: TGTGCCTGGGGTTTAGCGGGCGCCTACAATGAGCAGTTCTTC. This sequence joins TRBV7-4 and TRBJ2-4; 7 bases fit TRBD2. The J call may be wrong; the DNA end is better matched by TRBJ2-1. This CDR3 is built from 14 residues. Germline V gives CDR1 SGHVT, CDR2 SQSDAQ.